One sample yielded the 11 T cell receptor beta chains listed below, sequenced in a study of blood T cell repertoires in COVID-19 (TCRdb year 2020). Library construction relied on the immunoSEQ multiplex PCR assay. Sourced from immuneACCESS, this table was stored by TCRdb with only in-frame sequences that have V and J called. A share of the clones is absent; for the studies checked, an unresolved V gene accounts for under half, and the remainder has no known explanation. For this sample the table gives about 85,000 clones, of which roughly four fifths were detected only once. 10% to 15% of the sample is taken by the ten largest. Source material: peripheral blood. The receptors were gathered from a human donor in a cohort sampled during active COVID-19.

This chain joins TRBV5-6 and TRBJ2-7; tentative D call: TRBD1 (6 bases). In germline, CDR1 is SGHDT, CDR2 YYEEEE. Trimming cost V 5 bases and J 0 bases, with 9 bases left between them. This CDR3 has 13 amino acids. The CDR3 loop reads CASSQTGSYEQYF. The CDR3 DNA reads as TGTGCCAGCAGTCAGACAGGCTCCTACGAGCAGTACTTC.

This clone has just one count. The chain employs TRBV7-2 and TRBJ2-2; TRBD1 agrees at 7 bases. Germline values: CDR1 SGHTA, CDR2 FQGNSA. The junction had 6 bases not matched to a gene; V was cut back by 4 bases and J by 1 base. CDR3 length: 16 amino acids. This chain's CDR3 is CASSSLTGMNTGELFF. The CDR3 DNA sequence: TGTGCCAGCAGCTCACTGACAGGGATGAACACCGGGGAGCTGTTTTTT.

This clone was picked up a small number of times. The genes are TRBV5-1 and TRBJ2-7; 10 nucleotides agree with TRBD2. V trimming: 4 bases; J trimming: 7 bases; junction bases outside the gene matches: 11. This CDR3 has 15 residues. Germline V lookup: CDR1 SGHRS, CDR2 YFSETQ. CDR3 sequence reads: CASSQSGGAFLEQYF. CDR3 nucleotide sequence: TGCGCCAGCAGCCAGAGCGGGGGGGCCTTTTTAGAGCAGTACTTC.

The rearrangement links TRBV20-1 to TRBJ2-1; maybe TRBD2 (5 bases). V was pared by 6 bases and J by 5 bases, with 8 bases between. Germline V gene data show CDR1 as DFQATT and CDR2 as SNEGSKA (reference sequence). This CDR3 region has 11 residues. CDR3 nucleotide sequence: TGCAGTGCCAGCGGACACAATGAGCAGTTCTTC. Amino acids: CSASGHNEQFF.

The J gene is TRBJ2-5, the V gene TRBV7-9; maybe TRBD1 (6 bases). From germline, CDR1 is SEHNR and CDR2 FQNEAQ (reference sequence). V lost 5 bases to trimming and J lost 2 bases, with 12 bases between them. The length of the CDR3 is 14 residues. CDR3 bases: TGTGCCAGCAGCGCAAGGACAGTACAAGAGACCCAGTACTTC. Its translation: CASSARTVQETQYF. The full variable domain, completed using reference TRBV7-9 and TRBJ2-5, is DTGVSQNPRHKITKRGQNVTFRCDPISEHNRLYWYRQTLGQGPEFLTYFQNEAQLEKSRLLSDRFSAERPKGSFSTLEIQRTEQGDSAMYLCASSARTVQETQYFGPGTRLLVL.

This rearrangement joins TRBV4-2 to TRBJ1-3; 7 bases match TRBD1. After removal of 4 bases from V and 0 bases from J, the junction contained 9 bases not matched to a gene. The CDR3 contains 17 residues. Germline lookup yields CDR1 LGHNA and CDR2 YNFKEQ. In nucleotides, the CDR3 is TGTGCCAGCAGCCCAACAGGGGTCGGGGGCTCTGGAAACACCATATATTTT. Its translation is CASSPTGVGGSGNTIYF.

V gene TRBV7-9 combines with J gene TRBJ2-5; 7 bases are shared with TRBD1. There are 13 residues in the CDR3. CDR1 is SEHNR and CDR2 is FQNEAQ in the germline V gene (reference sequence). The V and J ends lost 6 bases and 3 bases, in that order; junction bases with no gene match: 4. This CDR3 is CASSWDRKETQYF. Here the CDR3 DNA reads TGTGCCAGCAGTTGGGACAGAAAAGAGACCCAGTACTTC. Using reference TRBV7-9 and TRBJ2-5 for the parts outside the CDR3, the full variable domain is DTGVSQNPRHKITKRGQNVTFRCDPISEHNRLYWYRQTLGQGPEFLTYFQNEAQLEKSRLLSDRFSAERPKGSFSTLEIQRTEQGDSAMYLCASSWDRKETQYFGPGTRLLVL.

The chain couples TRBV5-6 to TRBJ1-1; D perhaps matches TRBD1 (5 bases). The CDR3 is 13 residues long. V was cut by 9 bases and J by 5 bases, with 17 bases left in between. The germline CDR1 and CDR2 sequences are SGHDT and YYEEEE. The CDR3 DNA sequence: TGTGCCACCTCGAGTGGGGGGAGGACTGAAGCTTTCTTT. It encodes CATSSGGRTEAFF.

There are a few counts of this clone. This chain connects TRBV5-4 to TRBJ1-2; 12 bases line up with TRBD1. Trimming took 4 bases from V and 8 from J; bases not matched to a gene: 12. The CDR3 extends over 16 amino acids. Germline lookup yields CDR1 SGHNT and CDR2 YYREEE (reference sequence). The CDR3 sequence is CASSLDPGQGALGYTF. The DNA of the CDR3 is TGTGCCAGCAGCCTGGATCCGGGACAGGGGGCTTTAGGCTACACCTTC. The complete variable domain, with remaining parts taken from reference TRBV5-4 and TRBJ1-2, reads ETGVTQSPTHLIKTRGQQVTLRCSSQSGHNTVSWYQQALGQGPQFIFQYYREEENGRGNFPPRFSGLQFPNYSSELNVNALELDDSALYLCASSLDPGQGALGYTFGSGTRLTVV.

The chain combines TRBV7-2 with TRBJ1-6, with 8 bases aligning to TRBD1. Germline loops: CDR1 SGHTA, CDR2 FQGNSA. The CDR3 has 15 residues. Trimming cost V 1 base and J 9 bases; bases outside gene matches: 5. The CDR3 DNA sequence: TGTGCCAGCAGCTTAGGACAGGGGATAGTTTCACCCCTCCACTTT. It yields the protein CASSLGQGIVSPLHF.

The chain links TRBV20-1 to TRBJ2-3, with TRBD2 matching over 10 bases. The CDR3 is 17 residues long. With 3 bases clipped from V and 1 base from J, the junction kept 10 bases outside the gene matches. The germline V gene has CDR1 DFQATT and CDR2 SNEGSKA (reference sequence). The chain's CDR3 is CSASSGVAGGRTDTQYF. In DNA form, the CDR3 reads TGCAGTGCTAGTTCCGGCGTAGCGGGGGGCCGCACAGATACGCAGTATTTT.